This TCR beta chain was profiled in a study of shared clonotypes between healthy human individuals. Looking at the study overall: The donor pool was made up of a couple of women and a few men aged 18 to 49.

There are 15 residues in the CDR3. Per germline, CDR1 MDHEN and CDR2 SYDVKM. The V and J ends lost 3 bases and 2 bases, in that order; junction bases with no gene match: 4. CD8 cells regarded as naive lacked CD45RO, were positively chosen for CCR7, and omitted terminally differentiated effector memory CD45RA+ cells. Sequenced by immunoSEQ multiplex PCR; TCRdb stores in-frame clones only, minus some. The repertoire has nearly 600,000 clones, roughly 96% of them found once; the top ten carry 0.085% to 0.11%. The rearrangement links TRBV28 to TRBJ1-5, with 7 bases that match TRBD1. The specimen sequenced was naive CD8+ T cells sorted from blood. This TCR was sampled from a woman under 40 in good health. CDR3 DNA sequence: TGTGCCAGCAGTTTCCGGACAGGTGGCAATCAGCCCCAGCATTTT. Translation: CASSFRTGGNQPQHF.